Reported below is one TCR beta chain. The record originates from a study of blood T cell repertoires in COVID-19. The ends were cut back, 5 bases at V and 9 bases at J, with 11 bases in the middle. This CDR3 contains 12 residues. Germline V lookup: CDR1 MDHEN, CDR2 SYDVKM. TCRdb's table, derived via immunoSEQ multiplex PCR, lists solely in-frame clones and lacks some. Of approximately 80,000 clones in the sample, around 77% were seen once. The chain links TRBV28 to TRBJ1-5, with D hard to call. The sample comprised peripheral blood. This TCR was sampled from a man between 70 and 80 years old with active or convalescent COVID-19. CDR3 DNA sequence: TGTGCCAGCAGTCTCGGGGTCAGGCCCCAGCATTTT. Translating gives CASSLGVRPQHF.